The 14 T cell receptor beta chains in this list originate from one sample, sequenced in a study of CXCR3-negative and CXCR3-positive naive CD8 T cells. Via 5' RACE with UMI labels, TRB cDNA libraries were prepared. TCRdb derives one entry per CDR3 protein from the 5' RACE reads, leaving out DNA. Recorded for this sample: about 43,000 distinct CDR3 sequences. Sample: memory CD8+ T cells from blood. These TCRs come from a human donor in good health. Some clones in this sample may be carry-over from other donors' samples.

This chain joins TRBV11-2 and TRBJ2-7. The CDR3 has 15 amino acids. The V gene's germline CDR1 is SGHAT and CDR2 FQNNGV. CDR3 residues: CASSLTVGSSYEQYF.

The rearrangement joins TRBV20-1 to TRBJ2-7; TCRdb's D call of TRBD2 is untestable without DNA. Germline CDR1 and CDR2: DFQATT and SNEGSKA (reference sequence). The CDR3 has 12 residues. CDR3 amino acids: CSAREEGYEQYF.

The gene calls are TRBV20-1 and TRBJ1-1; TCRdb names TRBD1, which stays unverified in the absence of DNA. The germline gives CDR1 DFQATT, CDR2 SNEGSKA (reference sequence). The CDR3 is 14 amino acids. The CDR3 region is CSARAGTGDTEAFF.

V and J are TRBV4-3 and TRBJ2-1. The CDR3 spans 16 residues. Germline CDR1 and CDR2: LGHNA and YSLEER. This chain's CDR3 is CASSQRGGSSYNEQFF.

The rearrangement links TRBV12-3 or TRBV12-4 to TRBJ2-7; TCRdb selects TRBD2, and the lack of DNA leaves this call unchecked. CDR3 size: 19 residues. The chain's CDR3 is CASAYLELAGAWTAYEQYF.

The genes are TRBV12-3 or TRBV12-4 and TRBJ1-1; TCRdb returns TRBD1, unconfirmable since there is no DNA. The CDR3 contains 12 residues. CDR3 protein: CASSYGRDEAFF.

Considering frequency, this clonotype is medium-sized. The gene calls are TRBV11-3 and TRBJ2-2. The CDR3 is 15 residues long. Germline CDR1 is SGHNT and CDR2 is YENEEA. CDR3 protein: CASRPRQANTGELFF.

The rearrangement links TRBV9 to TRBJ2-2. Per germline, CDR1 SGDLS and CDR2 YYNGEE. CDR3 length: 14 amino acids. CDR3 protein: CASSVEAGTGELFF. Full variable domain (outside the CDR3, taken from reference TRBV9 and TRBJ2-2): DSGVTQTPKHLITATGQRVTLRCSPRSGDLSVYWYQQSLDQGLQFLIQYYNGEERAKGNILERFSAQQFPDLHSELNLSSLELGDSALYFCASSVEAGTGELFFGEGSRLTVL.

The chain joins TRBV27 to TRBJ2-4; TCRdb lists TRBD2, though no DNA is available to test this call. CDR1 MNHEY and CDR2 SMNVEV come from the germline V gene (reference sequence). The CDR3 spans 15 residues. The CDR3: CASSLSISGVNIQYF.

The CDR3 protein is CSARTGDSGGGYTF. The chain joins TRBV20-1 to TRBJ1-2; TCRdb reports TRBD1, a call that lacks DNA to check it against. Germline V gene sequence: CDR1 DFQATT, CDR2 SNEGSKA (reference sequence). CDR3 length: 14 residues.

The chain uses TRBV9 and TRBJ1-1. Germline CDR1 is SGDLS and CDR2 is YYNGEE. CDR3 length: 16 amino acids. The CDR3 loop reads CASSVATGARNTEAFF. Using reference TRBV9 and TRBJ1-1 for the parts outside the CDR3, the full variable domain is DSGVTQTPKHLITATGQRVTLRCSPRSGDLSVYWYQQSLDQGLQFLIQYYNGEERAKGNILERFSAQQFPDLHSELNLSSLELGDSALYFCASSVATGARNTEAFFGQGTRLTVV.

The chain recombines TRBV7-8 with TRBJ2-7; TCRdb calls TRBD1, which cannot be checked without DNA. The length of the CDR3 is 15 residues. In germline, CDR1 is SGHVS, CDR2 FQNEAQ. The CDR3 loop is CASRAQGATPYEQYF.

The rearrangement uses TRBV18 and TRBJ1-1; TCRdb's D call, TRBD1, is unchecked because there is no DNA. There are 18 residues in the CDR3. The germline CDR1 and CDR2 sequences are KGHSH and LQKENI. The CDR3 region is CASSPDHSGGALNTEAFF. The full variable domain, with the rest looked up from reference TRBV18 and TRBJ1-1, is NAGVMQNPRHLVRRRGQEARLRCSPMKGHSHVYWYRQLPEEGLKFMVYLQKENIIDESGMPKERFSAEFPKEGPSILRIQQVVRGDSAAYFCASSPDHSGGALNTEAFFGQGTRLTVV.

The rearrangement joins TRBV20-1 to TRBJ2-1; as DNA is missing, the TRBD1 call by TCRdb cannot be tested. The germline CDR1 and CDR2 sequences are DFQATT and SNEGSKA (reference sequence). This CDR3 is 17 amino acids long. The CDR3 spells CSAREWGRDGWYNEQFF.